A selection of T cell receptor beta chains follows, all from one sample in a study of CD8+ T cells in alopecia areata. Profiling relied on immunoSEQ multiplex PCR, and the TCRdb table lists in-frame clones only, not all of them. The table lists about 200,000 clones, more than 55% of them singletons, with roughly 1.3% in the top ten. The source material was CD4+ T cells sorted from blood, sampled around week 47, from a patient treated with tofacitinib. The receptors were gathered from a human donor with alopecia areata. Both conserved end residues are part of each CDR3. The D gene is left open where the match is weak. A clone size is listed for some rows: how often the clone was seen (once, few, many), or a class if it is expanded.

>TRBJ2-1|-|-|TRBV5-1
TGCGCCAGCAGCTTCGATTCTACCTACAATGAGCAGTTCTTC
CASSFDSTYNEQFF
>TRBJ2-4|-|-|TRBV29-1
TGCAGCGTTGGATCTGGGGCCAAAAACATTCAGTACTTC
CSVGSGAKNIQYF
>TRBJ2-1|-|TRBD2|TRBV4-3
TGCGCCAGCAGCCTCAGCGGGGGGGCATCCTACAATGAGCAGTTCTTC
CASSLSGGASYNEQFF
>TRBJ2-7|-|TRBD1|TRBV15
TGTGCCACCAGCCCCCCTCGACAGGGGATGCACTACGAGCAGTACTTC
CATSPPRQGMHYEQYF
>TRBJ1-1|few|-|TRBV30
TGTGCCTGGAAGACAGGCCCAATGAACACTGAAGCTTTCTTT
CAWKTGPMNTEAFF
>TRBJ1-1|-|TRBD1|TRBV5-1
TGCGCCAGCAGCTTGGAAGGGGACAGAATGAACACTGAAGCTTTCTTT
CASSLEGDRMNTEAFF
>TRBJ2-1|-|-|TRBV30
TGTGCCTGGAGTACCGGCAGGGTCAATGAGCAGTTCTTC
CAWSTGRVNEQFF
>TRBJ1-2|-|TRBD1|TRBV18
TGTGCCAGCTCAGAACAGGGGAACTATGGCTACACCTTC
CASSEQGNYGYTF
>TRBJ2-1|-|-|TRBV20-1
TGCAGTGCAAGAAAGGGCAATGAGCAGTTCTTC
CSARKGNEQFF
>TRBJ2-1|many|TRBD2|TRBV10-1
TGCGCCAGCAGTGAGTCTAGCGGGTCCAGCTCCTACAATGAGCAGTTCTTC
CASSESSGSSSYNEQFF
>TRBJ2-3|-|-|TRBV30
TGTGCCTGGAGTGTAGGAGATACGCAGTATTTT
CAWSVGDTQYF
>TRBJ1-1|-|-|TRBV18
TGTGCCAGCTCGACCAAGAGCGGTACTGAAGCTTTCTTT
CASSTKSGTEAFF
>TRBJ1-1|-|-|TRBV29-1
TGCAGCGTTGATATTGTCGCTAACACTGAAGCTTTCTTT
CSVDIVANTEAFF
>TRBJ1-6|-|-|TRBV7-3
TGTGCCAGCAGCGTCGGCGGGGATTCACCCCTCCACTTT
CASSVGGDSPLHF
>TRBJ1-1|-|TRBD1|TRBV6-5
TGTGCCAGCAGCCGACAGGGGGAGTCGGCTTTCTTT
CASSRQGESAFF
>TRBJ1-1|-|-|TRBV30
TGTGCCTGGAGTAGACAGAAGAACACTGAAGCTTTCTTT
CAWSRQKNTEAFF